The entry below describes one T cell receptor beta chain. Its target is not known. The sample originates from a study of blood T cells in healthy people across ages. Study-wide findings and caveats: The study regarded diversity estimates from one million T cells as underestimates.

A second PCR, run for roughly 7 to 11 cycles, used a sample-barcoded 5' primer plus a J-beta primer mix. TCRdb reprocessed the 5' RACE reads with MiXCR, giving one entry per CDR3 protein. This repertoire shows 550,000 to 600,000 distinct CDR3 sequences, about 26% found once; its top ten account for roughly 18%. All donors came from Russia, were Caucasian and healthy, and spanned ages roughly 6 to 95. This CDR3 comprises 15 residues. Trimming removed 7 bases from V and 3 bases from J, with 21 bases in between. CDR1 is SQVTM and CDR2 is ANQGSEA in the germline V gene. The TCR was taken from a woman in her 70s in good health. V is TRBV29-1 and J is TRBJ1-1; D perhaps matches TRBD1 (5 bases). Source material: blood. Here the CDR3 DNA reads TGCAGCGCTAACCGGGGGGGTGGGGCGGACACTGAAGCTTTCTTT. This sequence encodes CSANRGGGADTEAFF.